This is a list of T cell receptor beta chains from one sample in a study of T cells after yellow fever vaccination. TCRdb reprocessed the 5' RACE reads via MiXCR and lists one record per CDR3 protein. The sample includes about 230,000 distinct CDR3 sequences, roughly 6.2% of them seen just once. The starting material was CD4+ T cells sorted from PBMCs, obtained on the day of the yellow fever booster vaccination. The origin of the receptors is a young man who received the YFV17D yellow fever vaccine. Each CDR3 is given with its conserved first and last residue. Fields, in order: J gene, V gene, clone size, D gene, CDR3 protein, CDR3 DNA. D genes are given only for firm matches. Rows give clone size only sometimes, using once, few, many, or a class for an expanded clone.

J: TRBJ2-1
V: TRBV11-2
size: .
D: .
CDR3: CASSQHLWDEQFF
DNA: TGTGCCAGCAGTCAGCACCTCTGGGATGAGCAGTTCTTC

J: TRBJ2-7
V: TRBV10-3
size: few
D: .
CDR3: CAISEIGRAGSYEQYF
DNA: TGTGCCATCAGTGAGATCGGTAGGGCGGGTTCCTACGAGCAGTACTTC

J: TRBJ2-1
V: TRBV6-5
size: .
D: TRBD2
CDR3: CASSQGTRQFF
DNA: TGTGCCAGCAGTCAAGGGACTAGACAGTTCTTC

J: TRBJ1-5
V: TRBV20-1
size: few
D: TRBD1
CDR3: CSARDRGLQPQHF
DNA: TGCAGTGCTAGAGATAGGGGGCTTCAGCCCCAGCATTTT

J: TRBJ2-7
V: TRBV10-2
size: few
D: .
CDR3: CASSDNQADEQYF
DNA: TGCGCCAGCAGTGATAATCAGGCGGACGAGCAGTACTTC

J: TRBJ2-7
V: TRBV18
size: few
D: .
CDR3: CASSPPLGDLNSYEQYF
DNA: TGTGCCAGCTCACCACCGTTGGGCGACTTGAATTCCTACGAGCAGTACTTC

J: TRBJ1-4
V: TRBV4-3
size: few
D: TRBD1
CDR3: CASSQPDRDNEKLFF
DNA: TGCGCCAGCAGCCAGCCGGACAGGGATAATGAAAAACTGTTTTTT

J: TRBJ2-2
V: TRBV5-1
size: .
D: TRBD2
CDR3: CASSFLAGVNTGELFF
DNA: TGCGCCAGCAGCTTCCTAGCGGGAGTTAACACCGGGGAGCTGTTTTTT

J: TRBJ2-3
V: TRBV27
size: many
D: .
CDR3: CASSLRTTSTDTQYF
DNA: TGTGCCAGCAGTTTGCGGACAACTAGCACAGATACGCAGTATTTT

J: TRBJ1-3
V: TRBV14
size: .
D: .
CDR3: CASSRGNTIYF
DNA: TGTGCCAGCAGTCGCGGGAACACCATATATTTT

J: TRBJ2-3
V: TRBV20-1
size: .
D: TRBD2
CDR3: CSARRGRAGDTQYF
DNA: TGCAGTGCGAGGCGGGGGAGGGCTGGGGATACGCAGTATTTT

J: TRBJ2-3
V: TRBV11-2
size: many
D: .
CDR3: CASSFFSPGTDTQYF
DNA: TGTGCCAGCAGCTTCTTTAGCCCTGGGACAGATACGCAGTATTTT

J: TRBJ2-3
V: TRBV19
size: few
D: TRBD2
CDR3: CATKRGLAGDFADTQYF
DNA: TGTGCCACTAAGAGGGGACTAGCGGGAGATTTTGCAGATACGCAGTATTTT

J: TRBJ1-5
V: TRBV6-8
size: few
D: .
CDR3: CASSPLGAPSNQPQHF
DNA: TGTGCCAGCAGTCCCTTGGGGGCGCCGAGCAATCAGCCCCAGCATTTT

J: TRBJ2-7
V: TRBV7-2
size: many
D: TRBD1
CDR3: CASSFRDRVYEQYF
DNA: TGTGCCAGCAGCTTTAGGGACAGGGTATACGAGCAGTACTTC

J: TRBJ2-1
V: TRBV12-3/TRBV12-4
size: few
D: TRBD2
CDR3: CASSSTTSESYNEQFF
DNA: TGTGCCAGCAGTTCCACGACTAGCGAATCCTACAATGAGCAGTTCTTC

J: TRBJ2-5
V: TRBV9
size: few
D: .
CDR3: CASSQNSIQETQYF
DNA: TGTGCCAGCAGCCAAAACTCGATCCAAGAGACCCAGTACTTC